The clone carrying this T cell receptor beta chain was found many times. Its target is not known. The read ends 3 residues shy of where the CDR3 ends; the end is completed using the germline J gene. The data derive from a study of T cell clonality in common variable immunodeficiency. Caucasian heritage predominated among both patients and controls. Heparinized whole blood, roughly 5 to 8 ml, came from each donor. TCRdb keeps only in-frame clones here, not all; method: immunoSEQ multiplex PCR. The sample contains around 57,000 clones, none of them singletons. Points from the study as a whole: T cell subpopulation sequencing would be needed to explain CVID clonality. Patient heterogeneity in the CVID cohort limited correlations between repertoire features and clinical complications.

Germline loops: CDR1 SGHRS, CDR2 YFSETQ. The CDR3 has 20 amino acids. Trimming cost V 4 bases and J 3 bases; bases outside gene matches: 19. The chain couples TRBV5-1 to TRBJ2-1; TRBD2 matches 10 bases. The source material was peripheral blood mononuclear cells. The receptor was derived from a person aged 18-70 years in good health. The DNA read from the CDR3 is TGCGCCAGCAGCGCGCTGAAATGGACTAGCGGCTTGAACGACTACAATGAG. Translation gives CASSALKWTSGLNDYNE. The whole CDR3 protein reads CASSALKWTSGLNDYNEQFF.